This TCR beta chain was captured in a study of chemoradiotherapy in HPV16-positive cancers. This CDR3 has 12 amino acids. Per the germline V gene, CDR1 is SGHTA and CDR2 is FQGNSA. V was trimmed by 3 bases and J by 7 bases, leaving 7 bases between them. Using immunoSEQ multiplex PCR, the repertoire was profiled, and TCRdb retains in-frame clones only, with some absent. The profile shows about 29,000 clones, about 89% of them singletons. The genes are TRBV7-2 and TRBJ2-1; no clear D gene. Sequenced here: blood, sampled from a patient who underwent chemoradiotherapy. The TCR originated in a human donor with HPV-associated anogenital cancer. CDR3 coding DNA: TGTGCCAGCAGCTTTCGAGATAATGAGCAGTTCTTC. Protein product: CASSFRDNEQFF. The complete variable domain, with remaining parts taken from reference TRBV7-2 and TRBJ2-1, reads GAGVSQSPSNKVTEKGKDVELRCDPISGHTALYWYRQSLGQGLEFLIYFQGNSAPDKSGLPSDRFSAERTGGSVSTLTIQRTQQEDSAVYLCASSFRDNEQFFGPGTRLTVL.